The present entry profiles one T cell receptor (beta chain) with its context. The data belong to a study of T cells in Graves' hyperthyroidism and ophthalmopathy. Amplification of TCR beta CDR3 regions was performed using RNA transcripts as template. The HTBI primer set served for first-round RT-PCR of the TCR CDR3. One entry per CDR3 protein, called by TCRdb with MiXCR from the multiplex PCR reads. This sample has 500,000 to 600,000 distinct CDR3 sequences, with more than 45% found just once. Germline V gives CDR1 SNHLY, CDR2 FYNNEI. Trimming took 6 bases from V and 11 from J; bases not matched to a gene: 4. There are 11 residues in the CDR3.

Sample: peripheral blood or thyroid tissue (not recorded which). This TCR derives from an adult woman with Graves' disease, either hyperthyroidism or ophthalmopathy (not recorded which). The chain has TRBV2 and TRBJ1-1; 9 nucleotides agree with TRBD1. CDR3 in DNA: TGTGCCAGCAGGGGGACAGGGCAGGCTTTCTTT. Translation: CASRGTGQAFF.